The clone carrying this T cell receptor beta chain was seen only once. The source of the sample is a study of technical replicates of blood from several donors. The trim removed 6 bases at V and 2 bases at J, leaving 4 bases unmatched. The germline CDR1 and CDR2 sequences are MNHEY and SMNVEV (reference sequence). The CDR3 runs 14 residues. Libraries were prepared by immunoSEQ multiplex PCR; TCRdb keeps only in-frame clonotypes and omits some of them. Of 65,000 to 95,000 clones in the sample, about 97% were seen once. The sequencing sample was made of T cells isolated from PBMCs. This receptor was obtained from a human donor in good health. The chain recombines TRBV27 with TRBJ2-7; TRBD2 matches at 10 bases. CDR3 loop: CASSLAGGPYEQYF. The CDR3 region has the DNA TGTGCCAGCAGCTTAGCGGGAGGCCCCTACGAGCAGTACTTC.